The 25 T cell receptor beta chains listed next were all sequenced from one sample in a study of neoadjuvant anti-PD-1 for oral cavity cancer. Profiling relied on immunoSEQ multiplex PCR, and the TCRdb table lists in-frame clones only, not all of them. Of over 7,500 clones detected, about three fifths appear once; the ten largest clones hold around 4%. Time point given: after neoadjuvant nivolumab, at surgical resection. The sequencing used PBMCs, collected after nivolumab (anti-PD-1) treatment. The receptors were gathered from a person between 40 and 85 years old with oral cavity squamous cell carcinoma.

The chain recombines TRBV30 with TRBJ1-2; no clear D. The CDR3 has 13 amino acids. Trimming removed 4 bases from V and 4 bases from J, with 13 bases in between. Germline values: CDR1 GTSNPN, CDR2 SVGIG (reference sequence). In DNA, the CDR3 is TGTGCCTGGACTCCTGGGCATTCCTATGGCTACACCTTC. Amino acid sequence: CAWTPGHSYGYTF.

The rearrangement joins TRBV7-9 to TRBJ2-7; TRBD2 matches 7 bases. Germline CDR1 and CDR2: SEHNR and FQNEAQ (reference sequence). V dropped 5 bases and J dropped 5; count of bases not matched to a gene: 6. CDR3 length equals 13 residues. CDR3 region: CASSRRDYNEQYF. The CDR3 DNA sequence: TGTGCCAGCAGCCGCCGGGACTACAACGAGCAGTACTTC.

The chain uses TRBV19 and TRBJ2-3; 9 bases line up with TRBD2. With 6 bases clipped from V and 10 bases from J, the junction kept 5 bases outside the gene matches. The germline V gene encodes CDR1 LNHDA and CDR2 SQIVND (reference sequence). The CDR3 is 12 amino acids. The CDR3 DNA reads TGTGCCAGTAGAGAGAGCGGGAGGTCGCAGTATTTT. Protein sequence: CASRESGRSQYF.

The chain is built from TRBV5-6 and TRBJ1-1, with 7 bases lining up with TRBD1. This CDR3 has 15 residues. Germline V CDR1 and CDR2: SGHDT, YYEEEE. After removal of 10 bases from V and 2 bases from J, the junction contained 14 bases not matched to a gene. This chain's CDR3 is CAAGRGSAGNTEAFF. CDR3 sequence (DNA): TGTGCCGCGGGCAGGGGGTCAGCAGGAAACACTGAAGCTTTCTTT.

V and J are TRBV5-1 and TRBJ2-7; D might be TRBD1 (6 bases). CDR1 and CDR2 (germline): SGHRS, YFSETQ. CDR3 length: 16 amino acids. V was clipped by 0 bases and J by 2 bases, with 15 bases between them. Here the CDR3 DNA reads TGCGCCAGCAGCTTGGATTCCGGGCAGGGGCCCTACGAGCAGTACTTC. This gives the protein CASSLDSGQGPYEQYF.

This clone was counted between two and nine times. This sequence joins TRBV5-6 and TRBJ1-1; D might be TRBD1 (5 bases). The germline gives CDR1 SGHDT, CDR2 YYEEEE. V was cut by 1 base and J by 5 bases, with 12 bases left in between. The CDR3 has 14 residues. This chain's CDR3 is CASSLSGFSTEAFF. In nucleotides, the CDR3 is TGTGCCAGCAGCTTGTCAGGGTTCTCGACTGAAGCTTTCTTT.

In DNA, the CDR3 is TGCGCCAGCAGGCTCACTGGGACAGGGCGGGGGAACACTGAAGCTTTCTTT. Its translation: CASRLTGTGRGNTEAFF. The chain employs TRBV5-1 and TRBJ1-1, with 9 nucleotides matching TRBD1. The V gene's germline CDR1 is SGHRS and CDR2 YFSETQ. The CDR3 covers 17 residues. Germline trimming cut 5 bases from V and 1 base from J; bases unmatched to any gene: 12.

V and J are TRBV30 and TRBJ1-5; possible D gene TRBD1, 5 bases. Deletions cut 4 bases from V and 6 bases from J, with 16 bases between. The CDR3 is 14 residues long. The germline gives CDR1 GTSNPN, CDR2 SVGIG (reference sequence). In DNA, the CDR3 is TGTGCCTGGACAGCTGGCGAGGGGCCTCAGCCCCAGCATTTT. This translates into CAWTAGEGPQPQHF.

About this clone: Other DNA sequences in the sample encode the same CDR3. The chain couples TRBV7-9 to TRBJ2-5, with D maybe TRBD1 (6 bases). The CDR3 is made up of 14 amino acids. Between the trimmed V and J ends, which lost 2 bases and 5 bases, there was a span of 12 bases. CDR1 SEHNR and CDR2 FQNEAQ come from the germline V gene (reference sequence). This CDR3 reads CASSLWGRGETQYF. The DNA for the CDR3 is TGTGCCAGCAGCTTATGGGGGCGTGGGGAGACCCAGTACTTC. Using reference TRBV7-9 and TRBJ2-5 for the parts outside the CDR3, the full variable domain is DTGVSQNPRHKITKRGQNVTFRCDPISEHNRLYWYRQTLGQGPEFLTYFQNEAQLEKSRLLSDRFSAERPKGSFSTLEIQRTEQGDSAMYLCASSLWGRGETQYFGPGTRLLVL.

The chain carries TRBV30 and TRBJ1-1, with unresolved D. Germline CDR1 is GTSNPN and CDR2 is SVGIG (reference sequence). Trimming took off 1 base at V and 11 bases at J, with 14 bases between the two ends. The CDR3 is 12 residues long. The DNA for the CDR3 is TGTGCCTGGAGTGAAGGTCTTCGGAGGGCTTTCTTT. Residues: CAWSEGLRRAFF.

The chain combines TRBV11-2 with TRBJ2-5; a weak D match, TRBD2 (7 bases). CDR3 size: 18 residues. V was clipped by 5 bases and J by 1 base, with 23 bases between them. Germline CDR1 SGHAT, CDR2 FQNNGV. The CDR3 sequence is CASSARGGTDRFQETQYF. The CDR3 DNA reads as TGTGCCAGCAGCGCTAGGGGGGGTACAGACCGATTCCAAGAGACCCAGTACTTC.

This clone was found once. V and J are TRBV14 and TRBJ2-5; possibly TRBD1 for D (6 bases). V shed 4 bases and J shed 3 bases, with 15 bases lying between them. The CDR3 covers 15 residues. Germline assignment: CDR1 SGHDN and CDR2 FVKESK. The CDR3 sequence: CASSLWGPNEETQYF. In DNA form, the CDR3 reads TGTGCCAGCAGCCTCTGGGGGCCAAACGAAGAGACCCAGTACTTC.

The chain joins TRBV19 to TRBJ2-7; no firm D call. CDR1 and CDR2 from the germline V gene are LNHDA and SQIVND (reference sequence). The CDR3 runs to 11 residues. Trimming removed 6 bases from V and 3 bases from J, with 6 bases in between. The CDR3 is CASSSDYEQYF. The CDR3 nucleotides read TGTGCCAGTAGCTCGGACTACGAGCAGTACTTC.

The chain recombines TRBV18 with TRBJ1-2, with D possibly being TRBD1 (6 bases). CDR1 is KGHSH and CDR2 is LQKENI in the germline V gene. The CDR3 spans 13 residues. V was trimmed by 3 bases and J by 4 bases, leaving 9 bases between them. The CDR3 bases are TGTGCCAGCTCACCGGACAGCATCTATGGCTACACCTTC. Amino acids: CASSPDSIYGYTF.

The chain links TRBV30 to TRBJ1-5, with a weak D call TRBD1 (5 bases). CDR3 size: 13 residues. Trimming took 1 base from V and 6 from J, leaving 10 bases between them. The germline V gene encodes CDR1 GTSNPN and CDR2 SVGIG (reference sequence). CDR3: CAWSEGTGQPQHF. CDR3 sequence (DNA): TGTGCCTGGAGTGAGGGGACGGGTCAGCCCCAGCATTTT.

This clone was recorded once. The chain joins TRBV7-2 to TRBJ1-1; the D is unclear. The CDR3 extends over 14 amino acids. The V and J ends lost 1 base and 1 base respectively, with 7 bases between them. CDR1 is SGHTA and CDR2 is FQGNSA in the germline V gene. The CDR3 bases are TGTGCCAGCAGCTTAGGAATCGGGAACACTGAAGCTTTCTTT. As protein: CASSLGIGNTEAFF.

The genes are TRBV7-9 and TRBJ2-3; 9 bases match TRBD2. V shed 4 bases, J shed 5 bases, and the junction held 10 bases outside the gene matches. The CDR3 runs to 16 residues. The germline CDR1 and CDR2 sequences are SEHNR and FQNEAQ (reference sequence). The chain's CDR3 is CASSSRTSDYKDTQYF. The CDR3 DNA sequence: TGTGCCAGCAGCTCGCGGACTAGCGATTACAAAGATACGCAGTATTTT.

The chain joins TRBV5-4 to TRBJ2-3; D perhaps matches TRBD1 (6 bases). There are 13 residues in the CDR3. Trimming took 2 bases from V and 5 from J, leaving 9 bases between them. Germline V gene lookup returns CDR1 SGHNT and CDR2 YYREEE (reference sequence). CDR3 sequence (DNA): TGTGCCAGCAGCTTCACAGGGAGAGATACGCAGTATTTT. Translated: CASSFTGRDTQYF.

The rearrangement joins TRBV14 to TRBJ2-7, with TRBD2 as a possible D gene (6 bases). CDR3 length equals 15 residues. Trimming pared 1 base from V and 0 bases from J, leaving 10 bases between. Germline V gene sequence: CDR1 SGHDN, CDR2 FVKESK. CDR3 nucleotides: TGTGCCAGCAGCCAAGGTCGGGGGAGCTCCTACGAGCAGTACTTC. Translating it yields CASSQGRGSSYEQYF.

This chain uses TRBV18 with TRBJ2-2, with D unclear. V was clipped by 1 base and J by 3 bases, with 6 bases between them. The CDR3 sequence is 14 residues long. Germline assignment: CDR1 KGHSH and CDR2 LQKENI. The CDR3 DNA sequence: TGTGCCAGCTCACCACGAAGCGACACCGGGGAGCTGTTTTTT. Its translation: CASSPRSDTGELFF.

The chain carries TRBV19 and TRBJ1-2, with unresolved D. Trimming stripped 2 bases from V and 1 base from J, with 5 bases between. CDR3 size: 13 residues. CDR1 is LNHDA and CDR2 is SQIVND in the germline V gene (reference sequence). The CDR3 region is CASSISSNYGYTF. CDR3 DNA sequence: TGTGCCAGTAGTATATCCAGTAACTATGGCTACACCTTC.

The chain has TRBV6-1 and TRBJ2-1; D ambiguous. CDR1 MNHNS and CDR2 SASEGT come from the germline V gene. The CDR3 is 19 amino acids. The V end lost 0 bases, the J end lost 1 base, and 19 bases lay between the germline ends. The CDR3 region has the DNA TGTGCCAGCAGTGAAGCGATTCTGGTCGCGCGAAGATCCTACAATGAGCAGTTCTTC. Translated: CASSEAILVARRSYNEQFF.

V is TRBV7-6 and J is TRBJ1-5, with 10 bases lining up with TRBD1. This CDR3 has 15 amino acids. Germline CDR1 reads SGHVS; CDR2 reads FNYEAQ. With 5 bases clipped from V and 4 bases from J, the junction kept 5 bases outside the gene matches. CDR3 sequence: CASSLGTGENQPQHF. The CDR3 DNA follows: TGTGCCAGCAGCCTAGGGACAGGGGAGAATCAGCCCCAGCATTTT.

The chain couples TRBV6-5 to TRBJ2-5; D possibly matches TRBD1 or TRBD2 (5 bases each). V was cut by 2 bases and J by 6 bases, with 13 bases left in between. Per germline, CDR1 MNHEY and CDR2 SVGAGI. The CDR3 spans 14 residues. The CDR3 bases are TGTGCCAGCAGTTACCTAACCGGGACGCAGACCCAGTACTTC. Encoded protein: CASSYLTGTQTQYF.

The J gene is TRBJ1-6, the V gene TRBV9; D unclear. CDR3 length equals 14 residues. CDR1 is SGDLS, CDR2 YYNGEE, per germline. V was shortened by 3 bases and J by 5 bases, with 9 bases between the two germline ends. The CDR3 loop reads CASSAQGNNSPLHF. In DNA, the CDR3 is TGTGCCAGCAGCGCTCAAGGGAATAATTCACCCCTCCACTTT.